What follows are 25 T cell receptor beta chains derived from one specimen sequenced in a study of blood T cell repertoires in COVID-19. Repertoires were generated with immunoSEQ multiplex PCR, while TCRdb's copy carries only in-frame clones and drops some. The data hold 150,000 to 200,000 clones, with over 80% observed a single time. Sequenced: peripheral blood. These receptors all stem from a man aged 25 to 40 with COVID-19, enrolled during active disease.

This clone was found once. The rearrangement joins TRBV5-6 to TRBJ1-1; 9 nucleotides agree with TRBD1. The germline V gene has CDR1 SGHDT and CDR2 YYEEEE. Trimming removed 3 bases from V and 6 bases from J; junction bases left unmatched: 9. CDR3 length: 15 amino acids. CDR3 in amino acids: CASSWRDRVFAEAFF. CDR3 nucleotide sequence: TGTGCCAGCAGCTGGAGGGACAGGGTCTTCGCTGAAGCTTTCTTT.

The V and J genes are TRBV6-5 and TRBJ2-7; 7 bases align to TRBD2. The CDR3 has 16 amino acids. Germline lookup yields CDR1 MNHEY and CDR2 SVGAGI. V shed 4 bases and J 3 bases; nucleotides not matched to a gene: 12. CDR3 loop: CASSFSRGGGFYEQYF. DNA for the CDR3: TGTGCCAGCAGTTTCTCCCGTGGGGGGGGATTCTACGAGCAGTACTTC.

This rearrangement joins TRBV28 to TRBJ1-1, with TRBD1 identical over 8 bases. Germline values: CDR1 MDHEN, CDR2 SYDVKM. This CDR3 comprises 17 residues. After removal of 4 bases from V and 1 base from J, the junction contained 11 bases not matched to a gene. CDR3 nucleotide sequence: TGTGCCAGCAGTTCGTACAGGGGGGCCGGGGGGAACACTGAAGCTTTCTTT. Its protein product is CASSSYRGAGGNTEAFF.

The chain links TRBV7-3 to TRBJ2-1; 8 bases are shared with TRBD2. Germline V lookup: CDR1 SGHTA, CDR2 FQGTGA. The CDR3 is made up of 16 amino acids. Trimming cost V 4 bases and J 5 bases; bases outside gene matches: 10. This CDR3 reads CASSSIPGTRNNEQFF. The CDR3 DNA reads as TGTGCCAGCAGCTCAATTCCCGGGACTAGAAACAATGAGCAGTTCTTC.

This clone is a singleton in its sample. This chain joins TRBV29-1 and TRBJ1-1, with D possibly matching TRBD1 (6 bases). V lost 3 bases, J lost 6 bases, and 8 bases lay in between. The CDR3 length is 11 residues. Germline V gene data show CDR1 as SQVTM and CDR2 as ANQGSEA. CDR3 residues: CSVDRGAEAFF. The CDR3 DNA is TGCAGCGTTGACAGGGGAGCTGAAGCTTTCTTT.

V and J are TRBV5-1 and TRBJ2-1; D may be TRBD1 (5 bases). Germline lookup yields CDR1 SGHRS and CDR2 YFSETQ. The V and J ends lost 4 bases and 4 bases respectively, with 24 bases between them. CDR3 length: 18 amino acids. In nucleotides, the CDR3 is TGCGCCAGCAGCGGGAAGGCTCAAGGGGTAGGAGATTACAATGAGCAGTTCTTC. Translated: CASSGKAQGVGDYNEQFF.

This clone was seen once. This chain joins TRBV15 and TRBJ1-2; 7 nucleotides align to TRBD1. Germline V CDR1 and CDR2: LNHNV, YYDKDF (reference sequence). V lost 1 base to trimming and J lost 5 bases; unmatched junction nucleotides: 7. This CDR3 has 15 amino acids. The DNA of the CDR3 is TGTGCCACCAGCAGAGGGCAGGGGGGATCTTATGGCTACACCTTC. It translates to CATSRGQGGSYGYTF.

The gene calls are TRBV29-1 and TRBJ2-1; 9 bases match TRBD2. Germline CDR1 reads SQVTM; CDR2 reads ANQGSEA. CDR3 size: 14 residues. The V segment lost 1 base and the J segment 9 bases; nucleotides outside the gene matches: 7. The CDR3 spells CSVEGRGGRGEQFF. DNA for the CDR3: TGCAGCGTTGAAGGGCGGGGGGGCCGCGGTGAGCAGTTCTTC.

This chain links TRBV19 with TRBJ2-5; the match to TRBD1 covers 10 bases. CDR3 size: 13 residues. The V segment lost 9 bases and the J segment 4 bases; nucleotides outside the gene matches: 5. Germline V gene lookup returns CDR1 LNHDA and CDR2 SQIVND (reference sequence). The CDR3 loop reads CASSGTGVETQYF. DNA for the CDR3: TGTGCCAGCTCGGGGACAGGGGTAGAGACCCAGTACTTC.

The chain couples TRBV7-2 to TRBJ2-3; possible D gene TRBD1, 6 bases. Germline V lookup: CDR1 SGHTA, CDR2 FQGNSA. V lost 3 bases and J 0 bases, leaving 16 bases between the germline ends. The CDR3 is made up of 17 amino acids. The CDR3 region has the DNA TGTGCCAGCAGCTTTGTACGAAGGACAGCCAGCACAGATACGCAGTATTTT. As protein: CASSFVRRTASTDTQYF.

CDR3 sequence reads: CASSEAYRGVSVNTEAFF. The CDR3 DNA reads as TGTGCCAGCAGTGAAGCGTACAGGGGGGTCTCGGTGAACACTGAAGCTTTCTTT. The chain is built from TRBV2 and TRBJ1-1; 8 nucleotides line up with TRBD1. V shed 0 bases and J 0 bases; nucleotides not matched to a gene: 9. Germline-derived CDR1 and CDR2 are SNHLY and FYNNEI. This CDR3 has 18 residues.

Written as DNA, the CDR3 is TGCGCCAGCAGCCAAGATCCTAGCGGGCCGCGGGCGATCGAGCAGTACTTC. Its translation is CASSQDPSGPRAIEQYF. V is TRBV4-1 and J is TRBJ2-7; 8 nucleotides align to TRBD2. Germline CDR1 and CDR2: MGHRA and YSYEKL. The CDR3 consists of 17 residues. V shed 0 bases and J 6 bases; nucleotides not matched to a gene: 13.

V and J are TRBV6-5 and TRBJ1-6; D perhaps matches TRBD1 (6 bases). V gave up 2 bases and J gave up 5 bases, with 7 bases separating them. This CDR3 has 14 residues. Germline values: CDR1 MNHEY, CDR2 SVGAGI. The CDR3 sequence is CASSYQGNNSPLHF. CDR3 DNA: TGTGCCAGCAGTTACCAGGGGAATAATTCACCCCTCCACTTT.

CDR3 sequence reads: CASSSIGLAGVSKNIQYF. The DNA of the CDR3 is TGTGCCAGCAGTTCGATCGGACTAGCGGGAGTCTCCAAAAACATTCAGTACTTC. The chain uses TRBV6-2 or TRBV6-3 and TRBJ2-4; TRBD2 matches 13 bases. Trimming at V came to 4 bases and at J to 2 bases, leaving 8 bases not matched to a gene. The CDR3 is 18 residues long. Germline V CDR1 and CDR2: MNHEY, SVGEGT.

This chain connects TRBV18 to TRBJ2-3; 7 positions agree with TRBD2. V shed 2 bases, J shed 1 base, and the junction held 3 bases outside the gene matches. The CDR3 has 15 amino acids. Germline loops: CDR1 KGHSH, CDR2 LQKENI. CDR3 sequence reads: CASSPTGGGTDTQYF. The CDR3 DNA is TGTGCCAGCTCACCAACGGGGGGAGGCACAGATACGCAGTATTTT.

The chain couples TRBV11-2 to TRBJ2-5; TRBD2 aligns across 16 bases. V shed 0 bases, J shed 5 bases, and the junction held 12 bases outside the gene matches. Germline CDR1 reads SGHAT; CDR2 reads FQNNGV. This CDR3 comprises 20 residues. CDR3 residues: CASSLEGPGLAGGPGETQYF. The CDR3 DNA reads TGTGCCAGCAGCTTAGAAGGCCCGGGACTAGCGGGGGGGCCAGGGGAGACCCAGTACTTC.

Worth noting for this clone: The same CDR3 arises from other DNA sequences in this sample as well. CDR3 sequence reads: CATSETGTGGDEQYF. DNA for the CDR3: TGTGCCACCAGTGAAACCGGGACAGGGGGGGACGAGCAGTACTTC. This chain joins TRBV24-1 and TRBJ2-7; 11 bases agree with TRBD1. CDR3 length: 15 residues. Losses at the gene ends were 4 bases for V and 5 bases for J; bases not matched to a gene: 6. Germline CDR1 is KGHDR and CDR2 is SFDVKD.

The chain joins TRBV6-2 or TRBV6-3 to TRBJ1-2; 8 bases are shared with TRBD1. The ends lost 5 bases at V and 4 bases at J; junction bases unmatched: 12. The CDR3 covers 16 residues. The germline CDR1 and CDR2 sequences are MNHEY and SVGEGT. CDR3 protein: CASSNPGQAAAYGYTF. As DNA, the CDR3 is TGTGCCAGCAGTAACCCGGGACAGGCTGCGGCCTATGGCTACACCTTC.

V and J are TRBV13 and TRBJ2-3, with 14 bases aligning to TRBD2. The CDR3 has 17 amino acids. CDR1 and CDR2 from the germline V gene are PRHDT and FYEKMQ (reference sequence). V lost 0 bases to trimming and J lost 8 bases; unmatched junction nucleotides: 7. This CDR3 reads CASSLGTTSGRAGTQYF. The CDR3 coding sequence is TGTGCCAGCAGCTTAGGTACGACTAGCGGGAGGGCCGGTACGCAGTATTTT.

The rearrangement joins TRBV7-8 to TRBJ2-1; no clear D. Trimming removed 1 base at V and 7 bases at J, with 8 bases between. This CDR3 region has 13 residues. CDR1 and CDR2 from the germline V gene are SGHVS and FQNEAQ. This CDR3 reads CASSLVRANEQFF. The CDR3 coding sequence is TGTGCCAGCAGCTTAGTCCGAGCGAATGAGCAGTTCTTC.

The chain carries TRBV5-1 and TRBJ1-2, with 10 nucleotides matching TRBD1. The CDR3 runs to 14 residues. Germline assignment: CDR1 SGHRS and CDR2 YFSETQ. V shed 7 bases, J shed 4 bases, and the junction held 7 bases outside the gene matches. This CDR3 is CASSKTGGSYGYTF. The DNA for the CDR3 is TGCGCCAGCTCCAAGACAGGGGGCTCCTATGGCTACACCTTC.

V gene TRBV27 combines with J gene TRBJ1-2; D may be TRBD1 (6 bases). The CDR3 sequence is 15 residues long. Per germline, CDR1 MNHEY and CDR2 SMNVEV (reference sequence). V dropped 3 bases and J dropped 4 bases, with 15 bases sitting between them. The CDR3 sequence: CASSFDRMNSYGYTF. The DNA of the CDR3 is TGTGCCAGCAGTTTCGACAGGATGAATAGCTATGGCTACACCTTC.

This chain connects TRBV19 to TRBJ1-1; TRBD1 aligns across 8 bases. Germline trimming cut 5 bases from V and 4 bases from J; bases unmatched to any gene: 9. CDR3 size: 15 residues. Germline V CDR1 and CDR2: LNHDA, SQIVND (reference sequence). The CDR3, as DNA: TGTGCCAGTAGTCACTCGAGGACAGGGCGCACTGAAGCTTTCTTT. Translating it yields CASSHSRTGRTEAFF.

The J gene is TRBJ2-7, the V gene TRBV7-2, with D perhaps matching TRBD2 (6 bases). V was shortened by 1 base and J by 5 bases, with 15 bases between the two germline ends. This CDR3 is built from 15 residues. Germline CDR1 and CDR2: SGHTA and FQGNSA. Here the CDR3 DNA reads TGTGCCAGCAGCTTAGTTGCTAGCGCCGAGGACGAGCAGTACTTC. Amino acids: CASSLVASAEDEQYF.

V is TRBV7-9 and J is TRBJ1-2, with TRBD1 matching 11 bases. Germline V gene data show CDR1 as SEHNR and CDR2 as FQNEAQ (reference sequence). V trimming: 5 bases; J trimming: 3 bases; junction bases outside the gene matches: 5. CDR3 length: 15 residues. For the CDR3, the DNA is TGTGCCAGCAGCCCCAGGACAGGGGGCGACTATGGCTACACCTTC. The encoded protein is CASSPRTGGDYGYTF.